This TCR beta chain derives from a study of Ad26.COV2.S vaccination and SARS-CoV-2 variants. Study-wide results and limits: Breadth and depth estimates from TCRs may understate total T cell responses. A substantial breadth of spike-specific CD8+ and CD4+ T cell responses after vaccination has been reported.

The CDR3 consists of 16 residues. Germline values: CDR1 SGHTA, CDR2 FQGNSA. Trimming removed 1 base from V and 0 bases from J, with 12 bases in between. Treatment defined: roughly 19 received Ad26.COV2.S at low or high dose, single or two shots; several received placebo; per-sample allocation not given. Sample collection was performed on day 63 after the first vaccine or placebo injection. An adult donor aged 18-55 years was enrolled in Boston. Participants' vaccine, an Ad26 vector, delivered Wuhan-strain SARS-CoV-2 spike. Of note for this clone: The antigen remains unidentified.

Measured with immunoSEQ multiplex PCR; TCRdb has only the in-frame clones, and not every one. The sample lists about 350,000 clones; around 88% were seen once. The chain carries TRBV7-2 and TRBJ1-2, with TRBD1 as a possible D gene (5 bases). The origin of this receptor is a person between 18 and 60 years old who received the Ad26.COV2.S COVID-19 vaccine or a placebo. The input for sequencing was peripheral blood, taken in a trial of Ad26.COV2.S vaccine versus placebo. The CDR3 DNA reads as TGTGCCAGCAGCTTAGTGTTTGCGGGGCCTAACTATGGCTACACCTTC. As protein: CASSLVFAGPNYGYTF.